This T cell receptor beta chain was obtained from a study of T cells in Graves' hyperthyroidism and ophthalmopathy. Overall study context: It was at initial diagnosis, before any treatment, that peripheral blood was collected.

What was amplified from RNA transcripts were TCR beta CDR3 regions. An initial round of RT-PCR targeting the TCR CDR3 relied on the HTBI primer set. In TCRdb, the multiplex PCR reads were re-called with MiXCR into one record per CDR3 protein. The table has 500,000 to 800,000 distinct CDR3 sequences, more than 14% seen once; the top ten hold around 13%. Germline V gene sequence: CDR1 MDHEN, CDR2 SYDVKM. Trimming left V 5 bases short and J 6 bases short, with 20 bases between. CDR3 size: 16 residues. This sequence originates from a woman aged 45-60 years with Graves' ophthalmopathy. Sequenced material: blood. This chain connects TRBV28 to TRBJ2-1; D is perhaps TRBD1 (7 bases). Written as DNA, the CDR3 is TGTGCCAGCAGTCCCCCAGGGGGGTTGGGTGCCAATGAGCAGTTCTTC. This gives the protein CASSPPGGLGANEQFF.